These 4 T cell receptor beta chains were sequenced from one sample in a study of T-cell memory formation after mild COVID-19 (dated by TCRdb to about 2021). The library was made by 5' RACE. The sequencer was an Illumina NovaSeq 6000. The raw public reads went through TCRdb reprocessing: fastp at Q25, MiXCR clone calling, in-frame beta chains kept. Records with the same CDR3 protein are collapsed into one entry carrying the most frequent genes and DNA. For this sample there are some 120,000 distinct CDR3 sequences; 15% to 20% appear just once. The top ten clones comprise about 14% of the sample. Sequenced material: PBMCs or a T cell subset sorted from them (not recorded which). Receptors originate from an adult woman who had mild COVID-19 (a few samples of this study predate the infection). The sample titles of this study are shuffled in the database, so cell type and time point are left out; the donor was told from shared clones.

This clonotype was picked up a small number of times. The gene calls are TRBV24-1 and TRBJ2-3; perhaps TRBD2 as D (6 bases). The CDR3 is made up of 13 amino acids. Trimming stripped 3 bases from V and 4 bases from J, with 7 bases between. Germline CDR1 reads KGHDR; CDR2 reads SFDVKD. CDR3 DNA sequence: TGTGCCACCAGTGATAGGAGGGCAGATACGCAGTATTTT. Protein sequence: CATSDRRADTQYF.

This clonotype was counted only a few times. J is TRBJ2-1 and V is TRBV14; no firm D call. The V gene's germline CDR1 is SGHDN and CDR2 FVKESK. V was clipped by 4 bases and J by 3 bases, with 7 bases between them. The CDR3 spans 13 residues. The CDR3 loop reads CASSPYLYNEQFF. CDR3 DNA: TGTGCCAGCAGCCCGTACCTCTACAATGAGCAGTTCTTC.

This clonotype was picked up a small number of times. V is TRBV12-3 or TRBV12-4 and J is TRBJ1-2, with D unresolved. The CDR3 is 13 residues long. V was clipped by 3 bases and J by 7 bases, with 12 bases between them. The CDR3: CASSLGKKAGYTF. Written as DNA, the CDR3 is TGTGCCAGCAGTTTGGGGAAGAAGGCTGGCTACACCTTC.

J is TRBJ2-6 and V is TRBV7-7; 9 bases are shared with TRBD1. Trimming took 3 bases from V and 1 from J; bases not matched to a gene: 1. The CDR3 totals 16 residues. CDR1 and CDR2 (germline): SSHAT, FNYEAQ (reference sequence). CDR3 loop: CASSFGTGSGANVLTF. CDR3 bases: TGTGCCAGCAGCTTTGGGACAGGGTCTGGGGCCAACGTCCTGACTTTC.